This T cell receptor (beta chain) was recorded in a study of blood T cell repertoires in COVID-19. The ends were cut back, 1 base at V and 1 base at J, with 8 bases in the middle. CDR1 and CDR2 from the germline V gene are LGHDT and YNNKEL (reference sequence). The CDR3 sequence is 15 residues long. TCRdb's table, derived via immunoSEQ multiplex PCR, lists solely in-frame clones and lacks some. The sample has more than 200,000 clones, 80% seen once. The sample taken for sequencing was PBMCs or T cells enriched from blood (not recorded which). The clonotype was recovered from a man aged 30 to 45 with acute COVID-19. The chain links TRBV3-1 (or the pseudogene TRBV3-2) to TRBJ2-1; D is undetermined. DNA of the CDR3: TGTGCCAGCAGCCAAGTCTCCGCGTCCTACAATGAGCAGTTCTTC. Protein sequence: CASSQVSASYNEQFF.